The rows below give T cell receptor beta chains drawn from one sample of a study of beta chain features in type 1 diabetes. Profiling relied on immunoSEQ multiplex PCR, and the TCRdb table lists in-frame clones only, not all of them. The sample includes hundreds of thousands of clones, about an eighth seen only once; the top ten take 0.03% to 0.04%. The source material was naive CD4+ T cells from blood. Receptors originate from a man aged 18-30 years with type 1 diabetes. Both conserved end residues are part of each CDR3. The D gene is left open where the match is weak. A clone size is listed for some rows: how often the clone was seen (once, few, many), or a class if it is expanded.

CDR3 DNA,CDR3 protein,J gene,D gene,V gene,clone size
TGTGCTAGCGCCCCCGGCGCGGGGGGCACAGATACGCAGTATTTT,CASAPGAGGTDTQYF,TRBJ2-3,TRBD2,TRBV7-7,NA
TGCAGCGCGACCTTGGACACCGTGGGGGATACGCAGTATTTT,CSATLDTVGDTQYF,TRBJ2-3,NA,TRBV29-1,NA
TGTGCCAGCAGCCCTAAACAAGGGAGCTATGGCTACACCTTC,CASSPKQGSYGYTF,TRBJ1-2,NA,TRBV7-3,few
TGTGCCAGCAGCCATTCAGGGAAACCCTACGAGCAGTACTTC,CASSHSGKPYEQYF,TRBJ2-7,NA,TRBV4-2,few
TGTGCCAGCAGTAGGCGAACTGAAGCTTTCTTT,CASSRRTEAFF,TRBJ1-1,NA,TRBV6-6,NA
TGCGCCAGCAGCTTCTCCCCTGGGAGGACAGGGTACGAGCAGTACTTC,CASSFSPGRTGYEQYF,TRBJ2-7,TRBD1,TRBV5-1,NA
TGTGCCTGGTCCAAAGTCCAGGGACCCCTTTATGGCTACACCTTC,CAWSKVQGPLYGYTF,TRBJ1-2,NA,TRBV30,NA
TGTGCCAGCAGTGTACAGGGACCTGAAGCTTTCTTT,CASSVQGPEAFF,TRBJ1-1,NA,TRBV2,NA
TGTGCCAGCACAGGGTATGAAAAACTGTTTTTT,CASTGYEKLFF,TRBJ1-4,NA,TRBV2,few
TGTGCCAGCAGCGTTGGCGGGGGGGCGACAGATACGCAGTATTTT,CASSVGGGATDTQYF,TRBJ2-3,TRBD2,TRBV9,NA
TGTGCCAGTAGACTAGCGGGAAACAATGAGCAGTTCTTC,CASRLAGNNEQFF,TRBJ2-1,TRBD2,TRBV19,NA
TGCGCCAGCAGCTTGGCACAGGGGAACACTGAAGCTTTCTTT,CASSLAQGNTEAFF,TRBJ1-1,NA,TRBV5-1,few
TGTGCCAGCAACCCGGGACTAGCGTTCGATACGCAGTATTTT,CASNPGLAFDTQYF,TRBJ2-3,TRBD2,TRBV6-5,NA
TGTGCCAGCAGCTTGCTCACCCTTTCCCATTTGCAGTTCTTC,CASSLLTLSHLQFF,TRBJ2-1,NA,TRBV5-6,NA
TGTGCCAGCAGCGGAGAGTTCAATGAGCAGTTCTTC,CASSGEFNEQFF,TRBJ2-1,NA,TRBV6-5,NA
TGCGCCAGCAGCTTGGAAGTGGGACAGCCCCAGCATTTT,CASSLEVGQPQHF,TRBJ1-5,NA,TRBV5-1,NA
TGTGCCAGCTCACCACCGGGGTTCCTCACAGATACGCAGTATTTT,CASSPPGFLTDTQYF,TRBJ2-3,NA,TRBV18,NA
TGTGCCAGCAGCTTAGATATAATTGAAAAACTGTTTTTT,CASSLDIIEKLFF,TRBJ1-4,NA,TRBV7-9,NA
TGTGCCAGTACCCAGGGCCTCCAAGAGACCCAGTACTTC,CASTQGLQETQYF,TRBJ2-5,NA,TRBV19,NA
TGTGCCATCAGACCAGGGAATTTGGACAATGAGCAGTTCTTC,CAIRPGNLDNEQFF,TRBJ2-1,NA,TRBV10-3,few
TGTGCCAGCAGTCCTCGGTTTGGCAGGGGTTTTGGAAACATTCAGTACTTC,CASSPRFGRGFGNIQYF,TRBJ2-4,NA,TRBV28,few
TGTGCCAGCAGCTTAAGGGAAGGTACGCAGTATTTT,CASSLREGTQYF,TRBJ2-3,NA,TRBV7-2,NA
TGTGCCAGCAGCTTGGGACTAGCGGGTGACAATGAGCAGTTCTTC,CASSLGLAGDNEQFF,TRBJ2-1,TRBD2,TRBV5-4,few
TGTGCCAGCAGTTACTCCGGTGATACGCAGTATTTT,CASSYSGDTQYF,TRBJ2-3,NA,TRBV6-5,NA
TGCAGTGCTATGAAATATGAGCAGTTCTTC,CSAMKYEQFF,TRBJ2-1,NA,TRBV20-1,few
TGTGCCATCAGTGCCACAATGGGGGCCCGTGAGCAGTTCTTC,CAISATMGAREQFF,TRBJ2-1,NA,TRBV10-3,NA
TGTGCCAGCAGTGAGACAGGGTTAGGGGAAAAACTGTTTTTT,CASSETGLGEKLFF,TRBJ1-4,TRBD1,TRBV6-5,NA
TGCGCCAGCAGCGTTAGCGGGAGTATCGGCAATGAGCAGTTCTTC,CASSVSGSIGNEQFF,TRBJ2-1,TRBD2,TRBV5-1,NA
TGTGCCAGCAGCCGACGGACAGGGGATTGGCGCAATCAGCCCCAGCATTTT,CASSRRTGDWRNQPQHF,TRBJ1-5,TRBD1,TRBV7-2,few
TGTGCCTGGAGTGTAAGTCACGGGGAGCTGTTTTTT,CAWSVSHGELFF,TRBJ2-2,NA,TRBV30,few
TGTGCCAGCAGCCCTGCCCAGTCGTATGGCTACACCTTC,CASSPAQSYGYTF,TRBJ1-2,NA,TRBV5-6,NA
TGTGCCTGGAGGCGACTAGCGGGGGGGCGGGATACGCAGTATTTT,CAWRRLAGGRDTQYF,TRBJ2-3,TRBD2,TRBV30,few
TGCAGCGTCGGCCGGGACAGGGAGGTTGACACTGAAGCTTTCTTT,CSVGRDREVDTEAFF,TRBJ1-1,TRBD1,TRBV29-1,NA
TGCGCCAGCAGCCAAGATAGGGTCTGGGGACAGGGGATGGGGACCCAGTACTTC,CASSQDRVWGQGMGTQYF,TRBJ2-5,TRBD1,TRBV4-3,few
TGCGCCAGCACACTAGCGGGAGGACCCAGTGAGCAGTTCTTC,CASTLAGGPSEQFF,TRBJ2-1,TRBD2,TRBV5-1,few
TGTGCCCCCTCGCCGTCCCGTCCGGTAGATACGCAGTATTTT,CAPSPSRPVDTQYF,TRBJ2-3,NA,TRBV7-6,NA
TGTGCCAGCAGTTACTCAGGGCTCCTCAATCAGCCCCAGCATTTT,CASSYSGLLNQPQHF,TRBJ1-5,NA,TRBV6-5,NA
TGTGCCAGCAGCGTAGTCGGCGAGGCCGGGGAGCTGTTTTTT,CASSVVGEAGELFF,TRBJ2-2,NA,TRBV9,few
TGCAGTGCTGCCAGGAGGAACACCATATATTTT,CSAARRNTIYF,TRBJ1-3,NA,TRBV20-1,NA
TGTGCCAGCAGCCCCCAACGGACCCGAGAAGAGACCCAGTACTTC,CASSPQRTREETQYF,TRBJ2-5,NA,TRBV7-2,NA
TGTGCCAGCAGTTTTGTGGGACAGGGTTTGGGTGGCTACACCTTC,CASSFVGQGLGGYTF,TRBJ1-2,TRBD1,TRBV28,NA
TGCGCCAGCAGCTCCGACACGTTGAACACTGAAGCTTTCTTT,CASSSDTLNTEAFF,TRBJ1-1,NA,TRBV5-1,NA
TGTGCCAGCAGCACCGGACAGGGGGCCCTTGATACGCAGTATTTT,CASSTGQGALDTQYF,TRBJ2-3,TRBD1,TRBV9,NA
TGTGCCAGCAGCCATGCACTCAATCAGCCCCAGCATTTT,CASSHALNQPQHF,TRBJ1-5,NA,TRBV14,few
TGTGCCAGCTCACCAACGTATGAGCAGTTCTTC,CASSPTYEQFF,TRBJ2-1,NA,TRBV18,few
TGTGCCAGCAGCTCCGGGACAGGGTTTAGCGAGCAGTACTTC,CASSSGTGFSEQYF,TRBJ2-7,TRBD1,TRBV7-9,few
TGTGCCTGGAGTTCCCGGGACAGGGCCTACAATGAGCAGTTCTTC,CAWSSRDRAYNEQFF,TRBJ2-1,TRBD1,TRBV30,NA
TGTGCCAACACCTATAGGGGCAGGGGGCAAGTGGGCCAATTCTTC,CANTYRGRGQVGQFF,TRBJ2-1,TRBD1,TRBV2,NA
TGTGCCAGCAGTCAAAACAGGGGGCAAGAGACCCAGTACTTC,CASSQNRGQETQYF,TRBJ2-5,TRBD1,TRBV2,few
TGCGCCAGCAGCTCGCCCCACGGAAGCGGGAGATGGGCTAGCACAGATACGCAGTATTTT,CASSSPHGSGRWASTDTQYF,TRBJ2-3,TRBD2,TRBV5-1,few
TGTGCCAGCAATCTAGACTACTACGAGCAGTACTTC,CASNLDYYEQYF,TRBJ2-7,NA,TRBV2,NA
TGTGCCAGCAGCTTGTGGGACAACCAAGAGACCCAGTACTTC,CASSLWDNQETQYF,TRBJ2-5,NA,TRBV5-8,few
TGTGCCAGCAGTGAGACAGTATACGAGCAGTACTTC,CASSETVYEQYF,TRBJ2-7,NA,TRBV2,NA
TGCAGTGGGGCGGACTCCTACGAGCAGTACTTC,CSGADSYEQYF,TRBJ2-7,NA,TRBV20-1,NA
TGCGCCAGCAGCCAGGCCGGGACACCGTATGGCTACACCTTC,CASSQAGTPYGYTF,TRBJ1-2,NA,TRBV4-3,NA
TGCAGCGCCCGCGAGGGGGTTACCTACGAGCAGTACTTC,CSAREGVTYEQYF,TRBJ2-7,NA,TRBV29-1,NA